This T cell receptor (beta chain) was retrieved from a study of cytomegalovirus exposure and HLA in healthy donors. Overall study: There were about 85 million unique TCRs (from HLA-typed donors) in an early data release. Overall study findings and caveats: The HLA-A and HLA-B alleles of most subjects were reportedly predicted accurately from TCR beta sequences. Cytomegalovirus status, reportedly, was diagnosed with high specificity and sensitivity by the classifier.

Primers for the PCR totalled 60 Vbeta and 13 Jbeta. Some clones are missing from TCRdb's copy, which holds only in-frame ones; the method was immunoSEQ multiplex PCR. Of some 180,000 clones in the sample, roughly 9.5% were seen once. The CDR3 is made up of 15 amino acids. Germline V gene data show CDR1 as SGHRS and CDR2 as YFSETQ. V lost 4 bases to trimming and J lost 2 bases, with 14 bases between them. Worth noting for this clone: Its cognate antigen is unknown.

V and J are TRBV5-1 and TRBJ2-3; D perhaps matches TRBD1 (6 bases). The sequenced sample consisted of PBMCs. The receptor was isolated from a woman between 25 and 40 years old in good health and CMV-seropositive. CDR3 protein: CASSIGQLVTDTQYF. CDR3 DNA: TGCGCCAGCAGCATAGGACAGTTAGTCACAGATACGCAGTATTTT.